Listed here are 20 T cell receptor beta chains from one sample, sequenced in a study of response to subunit inactivated influenza vaccine. TCRdb called the RT-PCR reads again in MiXCR, with one record for every CDR3 protein. The table shows more than 400,000 distinct CDR3 sequences, with 7.2% occurring only once. This specimen consisted of PBMCs from blood, obtained about 23 months after vaccination. The receptor source for this set is a man aged 50 to 69 who received an inactivated influenza vaccine.

This clonotype was seen ten or more times. The J gene is TRBJ2-1, the V gene TRBV9, with TRBD2 identical over 10 bases. The J segment lost 8 bases and the V segment lost 3 bases, leaving 20 bases of the junction unmatched. The length of the CDR3 is 19 residues. CDR1 and CDR2 from the germline V gene are SGDLS and YYNGEE. The CDR3 region has the DNA TGTGCCAGCAGCGCCGGGAAGAGTCTTAGCGGGAGGAACGTCCATGAGCAGTTCTTC. Its translation is CASSAGKSLSGRNVHEQFF.

This clonotype occurred many times. The chain couples TRBV14 to TRBJ2-1, with 12 positions matching TRBD2. The V segment lost 5 bases and the J segment 1 base; nucleotides outside the gene matches: 6. Germline values: CDR1 SGHDN, CDR2 FVKESK. The CDR3 spans 17 residues. CDR3 bases: TGTGCCAGCAGCTCAACTAGCGGGAGGTCTTCCTACAATGAGCAGTTCTTC. It encodes CASSSTSGRSSYNEQFF.

This clonotype has only a few counts. The rearrangement joins TRBV29-1 to TRBJ1-1; D gene ambiguous. With 7 bases removed from V and 4 bases from J, the gap between germline ends came to 10 bases. CDR3 size: 11 residues. From germline, CDR1 is SQVTM and CDR2 ANQGSEA. This chain's CDR3 is CSGVEFTEAFF. CDR3 DNA sequence: TGCAGCGGGGTTGAGTTCACTGAAGCTTTCTTT.

This clonotype was picked up a small number of times. V usage is TRBV15 and J usage is TRBJ1-3; D perhaps matches TRBD1 (6 bases). The germline V and J ends were trimmed by 0 bases and 2 bases, with 11 bases remaining between them. The CDR3 contains 16 residues. Per the germline V gene, CDR1 is LNHNV and CDR2 is YYDKDF (reference sequence). The CDR3 here is CATSRDPGATGNTIYF. In DNA form, the CDR3 reads TGTGCCACCAGCAGAGACCCAGGGGCTACTGGAAACACCATATATTTT.

This rearrangement joins TRBV20-1 to TRBJ1-5, with 7 bases lining up with TRBD1. The CDR3 consists of 17 residues. Germline CDR1 and CDR2: DFQATT and SNEGSKA (reference sequence). V trimming: 1 base; J trimming: 0 bases; junction bases outside the gene matches: 9. CDR3 coding DNA: TGCAGTGCTAGAGCCCCTGGGACAGACCCTAGCAATCAGCCCCAGCATTTT. It codes for CSARAPGTDPSNQPQHF.

The chain is built from TRBV2 and TRBJ2-1; D possibly uses TRBD1 or TRBD2 (6 bases each). This CDR3 has 14 amino acids. Between the trimmed V and J ends, which lost 6 bases and 8 bases, there was a span of 17 bases. CDR1 and CDR2 (germline): SNHLY, FYNNEI. The CDR3 region has the DNA TGTGCCAGCAGGAGGGGGGAGTTGGCCTATGAGCAGTTCTTC. Amino acid sequence: CASRRGELAYEQFF.

In its sample, this clonotype was seen a few times. CDR3 DNA sequence: TGTGCCAGCAGCTTAGGTGGGACCAGAGAGACCCAGTACTTC. Translation gives CASSLGGTRETQYF. V usage is TRBV7-2 and J usage is TRBJ2-5; the D call may be TRBD1 or TRBD2 (5 bases each). The length of the CDR3 is 14 residues. From germline, CDR1 is SGHTA and CDR2 FQGNSA. Deletions cut 1 base from V and 4 bases from J, with 10 bases between.

There are a few counts of this clonotype. The chain has TRBV5-1 and TRBJ2-3; no firm D call. This CDR3 is 15 amino acids long. CDR1 and CDR2 (germline): SGHRS, YFSETQ. The ends were cut back, 0 bases at V and 4 bases at J, with 12 bases in the middle. CDR3 DNA sequence: TGCGCCAGCAGCTTGGGGATCGCCCCGCCAGATACGCAGTATTTT. Its translation: CASSLGIAPPDTQYF.

This clonotype was counted many times. CDR3 in amino acids: CSATGVGGGGLNTEAFF. Here the CDR3 DNA reads TGCAGTGCTACCGGCGTGGGGGGCGGAGGACTGAACACTGAAGCTTTCTTT. The gene calls are TRBV20-1 and TRBJ1-1, with a possible D match to TRBD1 (6 bases). With 4 bases removed from V and 0 bases from J, the gap between germline ends came to 21 bases. Germline loops: CDR1 DFQATT, CDR2 SNEGSKA (reference sequence). The CDR3 extends over 17 amino acids.

The V gene is TRBV3-1, the J gene TRBJ2-7, with D perhaps assigned TRBD1 or TRBD2 (5 bases each). V lost 4 bases, J lost 5 bases, and 12 bases lay in between. Germline CDR1 is LGHDT and CDR2 is YNNKEL (reference sequence). There are 13 residues in the CDR3. CDR3: CASSPGPTDEQYF. The CDR3 DNA reads as TGTGCCAGCAGCCCGGGACCGACCGACGAGCAGTACTTC.

The CDR3 spells CASRRGTGDEQFF. Written as DNA, the CDR3 is TGTGCCAGCAGGCGAGGGACGGGCGATGAGCAGTTCTTC. The gene calls are TRBV6-2 or TRBV6-3 and TRBJ2-1; TRBD1 or TRBD2 may be the D gene (5 bases each). CDR3 size: 13 residues. The germline V gene encodes CDR1 MNHEY and CDR2 SVGEGT. Trimming left V 6 bases short and J 8 bases short, with 14 bases between.

The chain recombines TRBV20-1 with TRBJ1-1; possibly TRBD1 for D (5 bases). Germline-derived CDR1 and CDR2 are DFQATT and SNEGSKA (reference sequence). Between the trimmed V and J ends, which lost 1 base and 6 bases, there was a span of 12 bases. The CDR3 spans 13 residues. The DNA for the CDR3 is TGCAGTGCTAGAGGAGGGAGGGACGCTGAAGCTTTCTTT. It codes for CSARGGRDAEAFF.

The gene calls are TRBV5-1 and TRBJ2-2; D uncertain. Looked up from germline, CDR1 is SGHRS and CDR2 is YFSETQ. V was clipped by 7 bases and J by 1 base, with 5 bases between them. The CDR3 contains 12 residues. The chain's CDR3 is CASGENTGELFF. CDR3 DNA: TGCGCCAGCGGGGAGAACACCGGGGAGCTGTTTTTT.

This clonotype was observed a single time. This may be a read error, as it is one base from a much larger clone. J is TRBJ2-5 and V is TRBV15, with D maybe TRBD2 (6 bases). Deletions cut 1 base from V and 1 base from J, with 13 bases between. Looked up from germline, CDR1 is LNHNV and CDR2 is YYDKDF (reference sequence). The CDR3 length is 16 residues. The chain's CDR3 is CATSRGGGECQETQYF. As DNA, the CDR3 is TGTGCCACCAGCAGAGGGGGCGGGGAGTGCCAAGAGACCCAGTACTTC.

This clonotype showed up many times. The chain combines TRBV7-2 with TRBJ2-2; D is ambiguous. Trimming removed 5 bases from V and 7 bases from J, with 11 bases in between. CDR1 SGHTA and CDR2 FQGNSA come from the germline V gene. This CDR3 comprises 13 residues. The CDR3 coding sequence is TGTGCCAGCAGCCCGAGGATCCGCGGGGAGCTGTTTTTT. It specifies CASSPRIRGELFF. Supplemented by reference TRBV7-2 and TRBJ2-2, the full variable domain reads GAGVSQSPSNKVTEKGKDVELRCDPISGHTALYWYRQSLGQGLEFLIYFQGNSAPDKSGLPSDRFSAERTGGSVSTLTIQRTQQEDSAVYLCASSPRIRGELFFGEGSRLTVL.

There are a few counts of this clonotype. The chain is built from TRBV7-8 and TRBJ2-1, with no clear D. The length of the CDR3 is 16 residues. Germline values: CDR1 SGHVS, CDR2 FQNEAQ. Trimming shortened V by 1 base and J by 5 bases, and 15 bases separated the two germline ends. CDR3 protein: CASSLGPADQNNEQFF. CDR3 in DNA: TGTGCCAGCAGCTTAGGTCCTGCGGACCAAAACAATGAGCAGTTCTTC.

This clonotype was recorded a few times. The V and J genes are TRBV4-1 and TRBJ2-5; 7 bases are a match to TRBD2. Trimming took 1 base from V and 4 from J; bases not matched to a gene: 3. Germline assignment: CDR1 MGHRA and CDR2 YSYEKL. There are 14 residues in the CDR3. The CDR3 loop reads CASSQAGLRETQYF. The DNA for the CDR3 is TGCGCCAGCAGCCAAGCGGGACTACGAGAGACCCAGTACTTC.

This clonotype was recorded a few times. The V and J genes are TRBV3-1 and TRBJ1-1; D is possibly TRBD1 (5 bases). Germline CDR1 and CDR2: LGHDT and YNNKEL (reference sequence). V was pared by 2 bases and J by 1 base, with 20 bases between. This CDR3 comprises 18 residues. The CDR3 region is CASSQTYVTGLPNTEAFF. The CDR3 DNA reads as TGTGCCAGCAGCCAAACGTACGTCACGGGACTCCCGAACACTGAAGCTTTCTTT.

This clonotype has a handful of counts. The gene calls are TRBV12-3 or TRBV12-4 and TRBJ2-5; 9 bases fit TRBD1. The CDR3 covers 15 residues. V lost 1 base to trimming and J lost 6 bases; unmatched junction nucleotides: 6. The DNA for the CDR3 is TGTGCCAGCAGTTTAGAAGGGACAGGGCGGCAGACCCAGTACTTC. This sequence encodes CASSLEGTGRQTQYF.

This clonotype was seen only a few times. V is TRBV9 and J is TRBJ2-7; 9 nucleotides match TRBD2. The J segment lost 3 bases and the V segment lost 1 base, leaving 8 bases of the junction unmatched. This CDR3 is 16 amino acids long. CDR1 and CDR2 from the germline V gene are SGDLS and YYNGEE. CDR3 loop: CASSVSPSGTHYEQYF. The CDR3, as DNA: TGTGCCAGCAGCGTATCTCCTAGCGGGACCCACTACGAGCAGTACTTC.